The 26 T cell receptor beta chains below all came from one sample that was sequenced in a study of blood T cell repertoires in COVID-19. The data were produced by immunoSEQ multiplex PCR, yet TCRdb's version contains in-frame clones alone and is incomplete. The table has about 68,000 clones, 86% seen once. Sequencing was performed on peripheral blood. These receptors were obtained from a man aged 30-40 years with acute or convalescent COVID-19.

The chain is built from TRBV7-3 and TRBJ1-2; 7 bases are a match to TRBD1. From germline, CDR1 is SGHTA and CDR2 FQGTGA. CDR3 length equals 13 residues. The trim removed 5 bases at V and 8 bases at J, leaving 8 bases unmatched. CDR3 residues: CASSLAGGNGYTF. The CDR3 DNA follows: TGTGCCAGCAGCCTCGCAGGGGGAAACGGCTACACCTTC.

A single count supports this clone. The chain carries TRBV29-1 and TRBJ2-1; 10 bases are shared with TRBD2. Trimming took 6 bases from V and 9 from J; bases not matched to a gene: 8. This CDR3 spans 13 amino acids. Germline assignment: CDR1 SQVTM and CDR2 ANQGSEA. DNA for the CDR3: TGCAGCGTAGCGGGAGGGGATTCGGGTGAGCAGTTCTTC. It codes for CSVAGGDSGEQFF.

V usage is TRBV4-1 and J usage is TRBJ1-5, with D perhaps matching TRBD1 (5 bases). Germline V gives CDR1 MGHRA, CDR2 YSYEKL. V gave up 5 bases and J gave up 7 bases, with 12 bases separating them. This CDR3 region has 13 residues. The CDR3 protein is CASSFGGEQPQHF. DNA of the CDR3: TGCGCCAGCAGCTTCGGGGGGGAACAGCCCCAGCATTTT.

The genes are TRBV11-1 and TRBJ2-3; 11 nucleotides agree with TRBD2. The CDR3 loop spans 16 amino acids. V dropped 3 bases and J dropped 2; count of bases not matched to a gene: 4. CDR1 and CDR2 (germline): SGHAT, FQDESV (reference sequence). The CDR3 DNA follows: TGTGCCAGCAGCTTTCTAGCGGGAGGATTCACAGATACGCAGTATTTT. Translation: CASSFLAGGFTDTQYF.

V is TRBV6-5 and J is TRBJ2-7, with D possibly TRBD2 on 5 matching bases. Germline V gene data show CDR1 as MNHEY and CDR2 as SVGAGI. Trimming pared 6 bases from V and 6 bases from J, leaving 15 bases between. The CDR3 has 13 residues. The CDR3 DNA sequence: TGTGCCAGCAGACCCCTTGGAGGCTCCGAGCAGTACTTC. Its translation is CASRPLGGSEQYF.

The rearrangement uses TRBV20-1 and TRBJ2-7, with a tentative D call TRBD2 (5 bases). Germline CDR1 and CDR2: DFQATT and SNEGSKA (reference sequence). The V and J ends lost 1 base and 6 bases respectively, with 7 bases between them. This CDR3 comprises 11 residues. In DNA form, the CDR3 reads TGCAGTGCTAGAGGGGAGCGCGAGCAGTACTTC. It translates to CSARGEREQYF.

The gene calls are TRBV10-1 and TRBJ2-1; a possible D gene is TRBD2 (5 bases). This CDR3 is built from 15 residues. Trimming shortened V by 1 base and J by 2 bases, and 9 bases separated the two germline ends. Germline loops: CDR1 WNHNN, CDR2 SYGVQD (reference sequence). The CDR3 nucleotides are TGCGCCAGCAGTGAGTTGGAGGCAACCTACAATGAGCAGTTCTTC. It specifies CASSELEATYNEQFF.

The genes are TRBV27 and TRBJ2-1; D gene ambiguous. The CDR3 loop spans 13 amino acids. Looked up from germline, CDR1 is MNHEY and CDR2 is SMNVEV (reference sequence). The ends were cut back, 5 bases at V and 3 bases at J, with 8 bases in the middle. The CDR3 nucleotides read TGTGCCAGCAGTAGCGAAAACTACAATGAGCAGTTCTTC. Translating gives CASSSENYNEQFF.

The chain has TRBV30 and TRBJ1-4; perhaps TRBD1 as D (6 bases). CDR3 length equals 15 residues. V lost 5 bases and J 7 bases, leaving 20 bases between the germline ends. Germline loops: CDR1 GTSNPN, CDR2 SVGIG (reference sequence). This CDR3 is CAWSLRGGRSEKLFF. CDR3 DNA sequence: TGTGCCTGGTCCTTAAGGGGGGGCCGGAGTGAAAAACTGTTTTTT.

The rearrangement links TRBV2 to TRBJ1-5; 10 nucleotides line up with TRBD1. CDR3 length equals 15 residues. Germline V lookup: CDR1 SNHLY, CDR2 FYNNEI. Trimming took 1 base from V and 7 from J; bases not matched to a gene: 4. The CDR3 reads CASSEGQGANQPQHF. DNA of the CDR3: TGTGCCAGCAGTGAAGGACAGGGGGCCAACCAGCCCCAGCATTTT. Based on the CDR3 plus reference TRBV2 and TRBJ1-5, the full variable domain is EPEVTQTPSHQVTQMGQEVILRCVPISNHLYFYWYRQILGQKVEFLVSFYNNEISEKSEIFDDQFSVERPDGSNFTLKIRSTKLEDSAMYFCASSEGQGANQPQHFGDGTRLSIL.

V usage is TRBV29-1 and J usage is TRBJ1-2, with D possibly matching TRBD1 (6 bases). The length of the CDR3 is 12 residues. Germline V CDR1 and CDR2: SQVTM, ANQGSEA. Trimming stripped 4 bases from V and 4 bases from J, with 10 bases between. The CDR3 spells CSVVRGGYGYTF. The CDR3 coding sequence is TGCAGCGTTGTTAGGGGGGGCTATGGCTACACCTTC.

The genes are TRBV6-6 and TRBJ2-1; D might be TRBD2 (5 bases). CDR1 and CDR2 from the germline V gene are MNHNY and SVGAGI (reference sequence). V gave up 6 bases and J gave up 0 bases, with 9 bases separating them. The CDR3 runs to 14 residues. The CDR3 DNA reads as TGTGCCAGCAGCCTAGAGGGCTCCTACAATGAGCAGTTCTTC. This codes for CASSLEGSYNEQFF.

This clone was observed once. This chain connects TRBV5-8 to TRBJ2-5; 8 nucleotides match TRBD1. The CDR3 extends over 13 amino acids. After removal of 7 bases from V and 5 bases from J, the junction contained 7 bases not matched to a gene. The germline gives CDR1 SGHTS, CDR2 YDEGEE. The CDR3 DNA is TGTGCCAGCCGCTGGACAGGGCCGGAGACCCAGTACTTC. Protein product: CASRWTGPETQYF. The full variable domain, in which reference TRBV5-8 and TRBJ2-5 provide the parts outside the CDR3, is EAGVTQSPTHLIKTRGQQATLRCSPISGHTSVYWYQQALGLGLQFLLWYDEGEERNRGNFPPRFSGRQFPNYSSELNVNALELEDSALYLCASRWTGPETQYFGPGTRLLVL.

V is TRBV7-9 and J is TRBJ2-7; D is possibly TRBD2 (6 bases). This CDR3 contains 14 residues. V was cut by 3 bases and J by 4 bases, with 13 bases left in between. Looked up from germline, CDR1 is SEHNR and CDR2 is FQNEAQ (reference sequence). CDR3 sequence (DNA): TGTGCCAGCAGCTTTGGGACTCACCAATACGAGCAGTACTTC. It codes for CASSFGTHQYEQYF.

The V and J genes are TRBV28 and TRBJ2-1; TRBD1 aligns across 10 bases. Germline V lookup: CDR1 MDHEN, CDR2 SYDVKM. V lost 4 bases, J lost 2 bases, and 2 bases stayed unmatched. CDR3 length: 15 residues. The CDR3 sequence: CASSSGQGAYNEQFF. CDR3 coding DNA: TGTGCCAGCAGTTCAGGACAGGGGGCCTACAATGAGCAGTTCTTC.

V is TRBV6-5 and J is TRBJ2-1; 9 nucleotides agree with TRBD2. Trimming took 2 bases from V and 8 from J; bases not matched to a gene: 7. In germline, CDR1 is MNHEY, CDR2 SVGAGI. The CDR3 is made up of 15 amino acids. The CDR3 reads CASSYISGRIDEQFF. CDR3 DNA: TGTGCCAGCAGTTACATTAGCGGGAGAATCGATGAGCAGTTCTTC.

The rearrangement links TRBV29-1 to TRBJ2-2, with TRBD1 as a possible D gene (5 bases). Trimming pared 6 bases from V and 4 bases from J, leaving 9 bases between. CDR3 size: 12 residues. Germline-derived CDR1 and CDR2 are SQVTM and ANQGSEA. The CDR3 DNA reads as TGCAGCGTGACCAGGGTCACCGGGGAGCTGTTTTTT. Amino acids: CSVTRVTGELFF.

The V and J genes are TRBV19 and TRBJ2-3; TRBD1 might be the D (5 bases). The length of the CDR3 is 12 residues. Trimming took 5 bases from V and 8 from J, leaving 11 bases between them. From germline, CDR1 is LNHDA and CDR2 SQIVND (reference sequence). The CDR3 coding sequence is TGTGCCAGTAGTCCTCAGGGTTTTACGCAGTATTTT. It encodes CASSPQGFTQYF.

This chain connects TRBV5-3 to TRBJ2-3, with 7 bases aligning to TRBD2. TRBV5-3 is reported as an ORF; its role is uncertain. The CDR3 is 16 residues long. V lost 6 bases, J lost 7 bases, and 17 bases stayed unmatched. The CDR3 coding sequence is TGTGCCAGAAACAACCGAGGACTAGTTTTAGGGTATACGCAGTATTTT. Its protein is CARNNRGLVLGYTQYF.

The CDR3 sequence is CASSSRTNNEQFF. The CDR3 DNA reads TGTGCCAGCTCAAGCAGGACAAACAATGAGCAGTTCTTC. The V and J genes are TRBV18 and TRBJ2-1, with TRBD1 as a possible D gene (5 bases). The CDR3 loop spans 13 amino acids. Germline V CDR1 and CDR2: KGHSH, LQKENI. Between the trimmed V and J ends, which lost 5 bases and 5 bases, there was a span of 10 bases.

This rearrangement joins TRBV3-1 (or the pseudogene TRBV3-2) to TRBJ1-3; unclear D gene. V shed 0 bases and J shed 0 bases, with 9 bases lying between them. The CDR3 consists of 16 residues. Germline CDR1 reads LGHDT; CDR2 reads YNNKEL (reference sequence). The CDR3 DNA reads TGTGCCAGCAGCCAAGACAGGTCGAGCTCTGGAAACACCATATATTTT. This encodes CASSQDRSSSGNTIYF.

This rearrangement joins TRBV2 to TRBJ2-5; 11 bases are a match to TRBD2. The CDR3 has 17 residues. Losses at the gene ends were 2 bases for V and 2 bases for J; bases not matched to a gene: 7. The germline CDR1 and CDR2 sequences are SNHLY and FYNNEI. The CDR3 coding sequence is TGTGCCAGCAGTGAATATAGCGGGAGGGGATTGCAAGAGACCCAGTACTTC. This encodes CASSEYSGRGLQETQYF.

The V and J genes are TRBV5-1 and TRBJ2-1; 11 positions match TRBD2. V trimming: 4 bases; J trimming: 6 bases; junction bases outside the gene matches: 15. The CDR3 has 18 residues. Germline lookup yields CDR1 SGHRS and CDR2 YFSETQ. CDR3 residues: CASSLGISSGRTANEQFF. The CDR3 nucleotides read TGCGCCAGCAGCCTTGGGATTTCTAGCGGGAGGACTGCCAATGAGCAGTTCTTC.

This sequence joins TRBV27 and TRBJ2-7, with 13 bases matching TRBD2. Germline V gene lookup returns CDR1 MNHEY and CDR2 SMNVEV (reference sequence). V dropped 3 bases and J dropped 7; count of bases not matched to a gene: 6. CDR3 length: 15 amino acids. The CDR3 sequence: CASSFRTSGSREQYF. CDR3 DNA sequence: TGTGCCAGCAGTTTTCGGACTAGCGGGAGTCGTGAGCAGTACTTC.

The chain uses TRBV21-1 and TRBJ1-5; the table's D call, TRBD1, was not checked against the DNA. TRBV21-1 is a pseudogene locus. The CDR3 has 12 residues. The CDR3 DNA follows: TGTGCCAGCAGCAAGATCAGTCAGCCCCAGCATTTT. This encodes CASSKISQPQHF.

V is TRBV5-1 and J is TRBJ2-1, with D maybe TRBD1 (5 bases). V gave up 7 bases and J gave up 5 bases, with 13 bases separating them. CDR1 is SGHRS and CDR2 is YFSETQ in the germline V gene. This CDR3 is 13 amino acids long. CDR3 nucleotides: TGCGCCAGCGGCAAGGGGCCCAACAATGAGCAGTTCTTC. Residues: CASGKGPNNEQFF.